The T cell receptor (beta chain) described here comes from a study of T cell repertoires in cytomegalovirus infection. Findings and limits, study-wide: CMV-specific TCR beta clonotypes restricted by HLA-C were the ones dominating the ex vivo response.

TCRdb ran MiXCR on the reads and lists one entry per CDR3 protein. The data show some 46,000 distinct CDR3 sequences, with under 20% seen just once and 50% to 65% held by the top ten. This clonotype was seen ten or more times. Its antigen is unknown. The CDR3 consists of 14 residues. In germline, CDR1 is SEHNR, CDR2 FQNEAQ (reference sequence). J was trimmed by 5 bases and V by 4 bases; bases with no gene match: 7. Sequenced material: CD8+ T cells from cultured PBMCs, taken from culture after CMV antigen stimulation. The chain couples TRBV7-9 to TRBJ2-7, with 8 nucleotides matching TRBD2. The source is a human donor in good health (CMV status not recorded). Some clones in this sample may be carry-over from other donors' samples. The CDR3 is CASSSTSGSDEQYF. The CDR3 DNA sequence: TGTGCCAGCAGCTCAACTAGCGGCAGCGACGAGCAGTACTTC.